A single sample gave rise to the 7 T cell receptor beta chains below, sequenced in a study of T cells in Graves' hyperthyroidism and ophthalmopathy. Amplification yielded TCR beta CDR3 regions, with RNA transcripts as the source. With the HTBI primer set, the TCR CDR3 went through a first round of RT-PCR. One entry per CDR3 protein, called by TCRdb with MiXCR from the multiplex PCR reads. The sample lists fewer than 450,000 distinct CDR3 sequences; about 18% were seen once. The sequencing input was blood. The source is a woman in her thirties with Graves' hyperthyroidism that later progressed to Graves' ophthalmopathy.

In this sample, this clonotype turned up many times. This rearrangement joins TRBV5-1 to TRBJ2-7; 9 nucleotides agree with TRBD1. Losses at the gene ends were 3 bases for V and 2 bases for J; bases not matched to a gene: 6. Germline CDR1 reads SGHRS; CDR2 reads YFSETQ. The CDR3 is 15 amino acids. The CDR3 spells CASSWTGVAPYEQYF. The CDR3 nucleotides are TGCGCCAGCAGCTGGACAGGGGTTGCCCCCTACGAGCAGTACTTC.

This clonotype was counted at least ten times. The rearrangement uses TRBV28 and TRBJ2-7; 7 nucleotides align to TRBD1. CDR1 is MDHEN and CDR2 is SYDVKM in the germline V gene. The junction had 11 bases not matched to a gene; V was cut back by 6 bases and J by 3 bases. The CDR3 is 15 amino acids. CDR3 sequence reads: CASRPIRGQGYEQYF. CDR3 DNA sequence: TGTGCCAGCAGACCCATTAGGGGGCAGGGCTACGAGCAGTACTTC.

J is TRBJ1-5 and V is TRBV6-5; unclear D gene. Germline CDR1 is MNHEY and CDR2 is SVGAGI. CDR3 length: 13 residues. The V end was cut by 0 bases, the J end by 4 bases, with 4 bases between. As DNA, the CDR3 is TGTGCCAGCAGTTACTCGGAAAATCAGCCCCAGCATTTT. This codes for CASSYSENQPQHF.

The table lists this clonotype with many counts. The V call is TRBV28, the J call TRBJ2-5; 7 bases line up with TRBD2. CDR1 and CDR2 (germline): MDHEN, SYDVKM. This CDR3 comprises 16 residues. Germline trimming cut 3 bases from V and 5 bases from J; bases unmatched to any gene: 12. The CDR3 sequence: CASSFIFGGGGETQYF. In DNA, the CDR3 is TGTGCCAGCAGTTTCATCTTTGGCGGGGGAGGCGAGACCCAGTACTTC.

There are many counts of this clonotype. J is TRBJ2-2 and V is TRBV13, with D unclear. Trimming took off 2 bases at V and 6 bases at J, with 16 bases between the two ends. The CDR3 extends over 16 amino acids. Germline V gene sequence: CDR1 PRHDT, CDR2 FYEKMQ (reference sequence). In DNA form, the CDR3 reads TGTGCCAGCAGCTTATTGACACCGACCGGACCCGGGGAGCTGTTTTTT. Its translation is CASSLLTPTGPGELFF. The full variable domain, with the rest looked up from reference TRBV13 and TRBJ2-2, is AAGVIQSPRHLIKEKRETATLKCYPIPRHDTVYWYQQGPGQDPQFLISFYEKMQSDKGSIPDRFSAQQFSDYHSELNMSSLELGDSALYFCASSLLTPTGPGELFFGEGSRLTVL.

This clonotype was picked up many times. The chain couples TRBV6-1 to TRBJ2-5, with D perhaps TRBD1 (6 bases). The CDR3 contains 14 residues. The germline V gene encodes CDR1 MNHNS and CDR2 SASEGT. The V gene lost 7 bases and the J gene lost 5 bases, with 17 bases spanning the gap. The CDR3 loop reads CASITSVGAETQYF. DNA for the CDR3: TGTGCCAGCATTACCTCAGTGGGGGCCGAGACCCAGTACTTC.

About this clonotype: Possible read error: a much larger clone is one base away. The chain joins TRBV28 to TRBJ1-2; the D is unclear. The CDR3 has 13 residues. CDR1 is MDHEN, CDR2 SYDVKM, per germline. CDR3 nucleotide sequence: TGTGCCGGCAGTTTAAGGATCGGGTATGGCTACACCTTC. Amino acids: CAGSLRIGYGYTF.